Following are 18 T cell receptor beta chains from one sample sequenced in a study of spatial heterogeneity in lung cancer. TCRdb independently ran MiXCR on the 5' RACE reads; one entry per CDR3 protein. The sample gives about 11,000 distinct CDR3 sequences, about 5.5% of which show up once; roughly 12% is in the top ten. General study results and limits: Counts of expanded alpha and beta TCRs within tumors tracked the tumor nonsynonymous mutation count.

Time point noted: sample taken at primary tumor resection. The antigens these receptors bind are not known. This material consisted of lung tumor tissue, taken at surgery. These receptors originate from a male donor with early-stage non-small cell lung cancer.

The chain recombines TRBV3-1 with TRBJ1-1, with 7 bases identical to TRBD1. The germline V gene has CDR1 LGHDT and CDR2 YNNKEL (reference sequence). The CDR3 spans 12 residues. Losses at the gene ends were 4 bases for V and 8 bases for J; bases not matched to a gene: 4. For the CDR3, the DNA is TGTGCCAGCAGCCGTCGACAGGGAGAAGCTTTCTTT. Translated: CASSRRQGEAFF.

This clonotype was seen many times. The CDR3 nucleotides read TGTGCCAGCAGCAGTCCGGGAGCAGAGACCCAGTACTTC. Its translation is CASSSPGAETQYF. The chain links TRBV3-1 to TRBJ2-5; maybe TRBD2 (6 bases). The ends were cut back, 5 bases at V and 4 bases at J, with 11 bases in the middle. CDR3 size: 13 residues. Germline V gene lookup returns CDR1 LGHDT and CDR2 YNNKEL (reference sequence).

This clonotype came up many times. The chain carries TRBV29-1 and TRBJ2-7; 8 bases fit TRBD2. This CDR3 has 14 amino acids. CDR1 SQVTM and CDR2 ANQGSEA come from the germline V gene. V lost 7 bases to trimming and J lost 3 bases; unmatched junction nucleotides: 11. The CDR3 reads CSALGGVTLYEQYF. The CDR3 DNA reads TGCAGCGCTCTCGGGGGGGTTACCCTCTACGAGCAGTACTTC.

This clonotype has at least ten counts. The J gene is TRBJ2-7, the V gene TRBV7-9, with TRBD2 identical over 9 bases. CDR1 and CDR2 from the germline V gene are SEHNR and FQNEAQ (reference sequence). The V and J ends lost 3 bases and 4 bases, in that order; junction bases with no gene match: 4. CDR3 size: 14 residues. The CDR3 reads CASSFSGGTYEQYF. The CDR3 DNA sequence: TGTGCCAGCAGCTTTAGCGGGGGAACGTACGAGCAGTACTTC. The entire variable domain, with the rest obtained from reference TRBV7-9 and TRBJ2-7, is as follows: DTGVSQNPRHKITKRGQNVTFRCDPISEHNRLYWYRQTLGQGPEFLTYFQNEAQLEKSRLLSDRFSAERPKGSFSTLEIQRTEQGDSAMYLCASSFSGGTYEQYFGPGTRLTVT.

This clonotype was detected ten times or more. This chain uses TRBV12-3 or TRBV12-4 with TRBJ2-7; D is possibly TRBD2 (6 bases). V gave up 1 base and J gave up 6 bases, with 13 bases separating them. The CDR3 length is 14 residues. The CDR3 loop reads CASSLEVMGGEQYF. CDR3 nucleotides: TGTGCCAGCAGTTTAGAAGTTATGGGGGGCGAGCAGTACTTC.

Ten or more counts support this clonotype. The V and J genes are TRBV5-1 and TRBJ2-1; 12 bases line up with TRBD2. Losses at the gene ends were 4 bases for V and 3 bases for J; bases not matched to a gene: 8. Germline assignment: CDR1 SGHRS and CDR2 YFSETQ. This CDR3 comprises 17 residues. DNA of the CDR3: TGCGCCAGCAGCGCTAACCCGGGACTAGCGGGCTACAATGAGCAGTTCTTC. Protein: CASSANPGLAGYNEQFF.

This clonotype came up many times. CDR3 region: CASSYSGGQGVLTGELFF. For the CDR3, the DNA is TGTGCCAGCAGTTACTCGGGGGGACAGGGAGTTCTAACCGGGGAGCTGTTTTTT. J is TRBJ2-2 and V is TRBV6-5, with 9 bases aligning to TRBD1. Per the germline V gene, CDR1 is MNHEY and CDR2 is SVGAGI. J gave up 5 bases and V 0 bases, and 10 bases lay outside the gene matches. The length of the CDR3 is 18 residues.

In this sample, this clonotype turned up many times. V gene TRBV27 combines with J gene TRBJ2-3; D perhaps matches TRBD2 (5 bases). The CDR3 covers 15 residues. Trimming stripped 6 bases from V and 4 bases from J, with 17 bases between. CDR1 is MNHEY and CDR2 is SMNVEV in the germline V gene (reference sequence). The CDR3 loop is CASSPRWSGADTQYF. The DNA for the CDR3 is TGTGCCAGCAGCCCTAGGTGGAGCGGAGCAGATACGCAGTATTTT.

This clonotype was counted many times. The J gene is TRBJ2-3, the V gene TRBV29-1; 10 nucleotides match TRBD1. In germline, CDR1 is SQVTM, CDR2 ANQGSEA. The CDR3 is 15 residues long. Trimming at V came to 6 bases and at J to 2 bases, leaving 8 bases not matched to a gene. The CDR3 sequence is CSVTSGTGVTDTQYF. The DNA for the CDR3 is TGCAGCGTGACGTCCGGGACAGGGGTCACAGATACGCAGTATTTT.

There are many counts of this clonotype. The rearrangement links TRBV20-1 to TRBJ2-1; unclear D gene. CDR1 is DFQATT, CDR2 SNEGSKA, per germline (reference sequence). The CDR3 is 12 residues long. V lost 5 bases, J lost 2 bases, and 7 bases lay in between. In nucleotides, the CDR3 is TGCAGTGCTGCCAGAACCTACAATGAGCAGTTCTTC. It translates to CSAARTYNEQFF.

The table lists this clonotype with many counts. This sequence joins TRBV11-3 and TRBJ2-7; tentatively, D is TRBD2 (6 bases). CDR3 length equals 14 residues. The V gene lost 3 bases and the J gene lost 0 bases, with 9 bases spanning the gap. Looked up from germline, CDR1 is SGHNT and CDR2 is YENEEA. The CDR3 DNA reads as TGTGCCAGCAGCTTCGGAGGGACCTCCTACGAGCAGTACTTC. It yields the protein CASSFGGTSYEQYF.

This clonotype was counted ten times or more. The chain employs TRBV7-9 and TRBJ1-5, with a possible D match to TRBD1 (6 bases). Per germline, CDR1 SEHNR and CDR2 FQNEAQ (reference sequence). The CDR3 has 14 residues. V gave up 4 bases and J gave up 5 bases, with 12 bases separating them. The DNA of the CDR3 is TGTGCCAGCAGCTCACAGGGTACGGATCAGCCCCAGCATTTT. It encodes CASSSQGTDQPQHF.

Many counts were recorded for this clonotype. CDR3 sequence reads: CASSLVFRPSGGAEQYF. In nucleotides, the CDR3 is TGTGCCAGCAGCTTAGTTTTCCGGCCTAGCGGGGGAGCCGAGCAGTACTTC. The rearrangement links TRBV11-2 to TRBJ2-7; TRBD2 agrees at 10 bases. This CDR3 has 17 amino acids. The V segment lost 1 base and the J segment 6 bases; nucleotides outside the gene matches: 12. The germline V gene encodes CDR1 SGHAT and CDR2 FQNNGV. Based on the CDR3 plus reference TRBV11-2 and TRBJ2-7, the full variable domain is EAGVAQSPRYKIIEKRQSVAFWCNPISGHATLYWYQQILGQGPKLLIQFQNNGVVDDSQLPKDRFSAERLKGVDSTLKIQPAKLEDSAVYLCASSLVFRPSGGAEQYFGPGTRLTVT.

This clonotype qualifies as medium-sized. The CDR3 DNA reads TGTGCCAGCAGTGGATTCGACCGACCGGGACAGGGAGAAAGATCACCCCTCCACTTT. This sequence encodes CASSGFDRPGQGERSPLHF. The chain recombines TRBV6-2 or TRBV6-3 with TRBJ1-6, with 9 positions matching TRBD1. Trimming removed 5 bases from V and 10 bases from J; junction bases left unmatched: 21. Germline V CDR1 and CDR2: MNHEY, SVGEGT. This CDR3 has 19 amino acids.

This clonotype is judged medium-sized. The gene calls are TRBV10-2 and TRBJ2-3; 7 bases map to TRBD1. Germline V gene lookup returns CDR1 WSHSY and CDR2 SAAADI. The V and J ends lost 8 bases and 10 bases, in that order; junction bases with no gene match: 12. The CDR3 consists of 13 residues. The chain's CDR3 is CASVGNRGRAQYF. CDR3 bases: TGCGCCAGCGTTGGAAATAGGGGGCGGGCGCAGTATTTT.

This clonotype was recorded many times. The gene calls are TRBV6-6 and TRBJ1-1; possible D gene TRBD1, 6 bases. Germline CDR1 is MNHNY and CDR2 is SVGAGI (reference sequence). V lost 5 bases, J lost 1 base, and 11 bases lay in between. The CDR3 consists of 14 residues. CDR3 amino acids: CASSGGGTNTEAFF. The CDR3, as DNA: TGTGCCAGCAGTGGAGGGGGGACGAACACTGAAGCTTTCTTT.

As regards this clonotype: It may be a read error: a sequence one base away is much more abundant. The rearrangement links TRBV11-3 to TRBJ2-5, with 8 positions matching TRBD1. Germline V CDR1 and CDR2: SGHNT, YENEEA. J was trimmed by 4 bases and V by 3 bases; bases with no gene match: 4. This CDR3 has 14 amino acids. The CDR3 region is CASSLRQGLETQYF. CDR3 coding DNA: TGTGCCAGCAGCTTGAGACAGGGGCTAGAGACCCAGTACTTC.

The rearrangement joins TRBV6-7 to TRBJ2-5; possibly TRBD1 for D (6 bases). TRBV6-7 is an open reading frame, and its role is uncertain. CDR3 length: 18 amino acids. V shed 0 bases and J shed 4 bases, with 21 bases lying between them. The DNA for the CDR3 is TGTGCCAGCAGTTACTCTATCGACAGGCTAGGGAGCAGAGAGACCCAGTACTTC. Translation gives CASSYSIDRLGSRETQYF.